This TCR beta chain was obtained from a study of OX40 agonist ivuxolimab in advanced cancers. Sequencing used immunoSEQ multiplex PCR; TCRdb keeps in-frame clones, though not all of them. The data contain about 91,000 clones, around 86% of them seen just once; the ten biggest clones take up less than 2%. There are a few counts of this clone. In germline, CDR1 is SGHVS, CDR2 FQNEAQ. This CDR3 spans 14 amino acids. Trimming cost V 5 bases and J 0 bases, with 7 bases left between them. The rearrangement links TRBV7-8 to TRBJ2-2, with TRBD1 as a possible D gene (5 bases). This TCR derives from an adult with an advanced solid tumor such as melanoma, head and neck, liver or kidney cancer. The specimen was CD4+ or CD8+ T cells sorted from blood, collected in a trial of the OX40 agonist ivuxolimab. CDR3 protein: CASSLTANTGELFF. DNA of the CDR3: TGTGCCAGCAGCCTGACAGCGAACACCGGGGAGCTGTTTTTT.